This T cell receptor (beta chain) is from a study of T cell responses to AZD1222 COVID-19 vaccine. Study-wide results and limits: Only after the peak T cell response were repertoires sampled. In a largely white British group with more females than males, clonal diversity was possibly underestimated. Spike-specific TCR breadth and depth went up after people got two AZD1222 doses.

Trimming took 10 bases from V and 6 from J; bases not matched to a gene: 14. Germline CDR1 LNHDA, CDR2 SQIVND (reference sequence). The CDR3 is made up of 16 amino acids. The sample holds one count of this clone. The antigen is undetermined. TCRdb's copy holds only in-frame clones and misses some; the assay was immunoSEQ multiplex PCR. The repertoire holds 120,000 or so clones, with about 87% as singletons. The source is an adult in good health. The source material was peripheral blood, sampled on day 0 of AZD1222 vaccination. The chain employs TRBV19 and TRBJ1-5; 11 positions match TRBD1. CDR3: CATSGTGGRLGQPQHF. Here the CDR3 DNA reads TGTGCCACCTCCGGGACAGGGGGGAGATTGGGTCAGCCCCAGCATTTT.